This is a list of T cell receptor beta chains from one sample in a study of glioma-infiltrating T cells. TCRdb reprocessed the multiplex PCR reads via MiXCR and lists one record per CDR3 protein. Of fewer than 250,000 distinct CDR3 sequences detected, 32% appear once; the ten largest clones hold over 20%. Sequenced sample: glioma tissue, nonneoplastic brain tissue, or PBMCs (not recorded which). The receptor set was obtained from a human donor with low-grade glioma or glioblastoma, undergoing nonglioma brain surgery, or in good health (not recorded which). Each CDR3 is given with its conserved first and last residue. A D gene is named only where the DNA matches it firmly. Clone size is not always given. Where it is, it says once, few, many or a class for expanded clones.

j_gene | d_gene | v_gene | abundance | CDR3aa | CDR3nt
TRBJ2-7 | TRBD2 | TRBV10-3 | - | CAISDRISSGKTPSSYEQYF | TGTGCCATCAGTGACAGAATCTCTAGCGGGAAAACTCCTAGCTCCTACGAGCAGTACTTC
TRBJ1-5 | - | TRBV15 | - | CATSSAGGPQHF | TGTGCCACCAGCAGTGCCGGGGGACCCCAGCACTTT
TRBJ2-7 | TRBD2 | TRBV7-2 | - | CASSLPTSGTYEQYF | TGTGCCAGCAGCTTACCGACTAGCGGAACCTACGAGCAGTACTTC
TRBJ1-1 | - | TRBV2 | few | CASRPGRMNTEAFF | TGTGCCAGCAGACCGGGACGGATGAACACTGAAGCTTTCTTT
TRBJ2-4 | - | TRBV7-2 | many | CASSSGGGDRAKNIQYF | TGTGCCAGCAGCTCAGGGGGAGGGGACCGAGCCAAAAACATTCAGTACTTC
TRBJ2-5 | TRBD2 | TRBV6-6 | many | CASSYRGAGAAETQYF | TGTGCCAGCAGTTACCGAGGAGCGGGAGCCGCAGAGACCCAGTACTTC
TRBJ2-5 | TRBD2 | TRBV20-1 | - | CSARPAGLAGETQYF | TGCAGTGCTAGACCGGCGGGACTAGCGGGAGAGACCCAGTACTTC
TRBJ2-1 | TRBD2 | TRBV5-4 | - | CASSPEGLAGGYYEQFF | TGTGCCAGCAGCCCTGAAGGACTAGCGGGAGGGTATTATGAGCAGTTCTTC
TRBJ2-7 | TRBD2 | TRBV6-1 | many | CASSLNSGRAAYEQYF | TGTGCCAGCAGTCTAAATAGCGGGAGGGCAGCCTACGAGCAGTACTTC
TRBJ2-7 | - | TRBV12-3/TRBV12-4 | - | CASSLNPQGGYEQYF | TGTGCCAGCAGTTTAAATCCCCAGGGAGGCTACGAGCAGTACTTC
TRBJ2-5 | - | TRBV20-1 | many | CSASLWETQYF | TGCAGTGCCAGCCTCTGGGAGACCCAGTACTTC
TRBJ2-5 | TRBD2 | TRBV7-7 | many | CASSKGLAVETQYF | TGTGCTAGCAGCAAGGGACTAGCGGTAGAGACCCAGTACTTC
TRBJ2-7 | - | TRBV20-1 | many | CSARGEQLTYEQYF | TGCAGTGCTAGAGGTGAACAGCTTACCTACGAGCAGTACTTC
TRBJ2-5 | TRBD2 | TRBV12-3/TRBV12-4 | - | CASSLLAGEETKYF | TGTGCCAGCAGTTTACTAGCGGGAGAAGAGACCAAGTACTTC
TRBJ2-7 | - | TRBV18 | few | CASSLGDFTYEQYF | TGTGCCAGCTCACTGGGGGACTTCACCTACGAGCAGTACTTC
TRBJ1-1 | - | TRBV12-5 | many | CASGLDREWTEAFF | TGTGCTAGTGGTTTGGACAGGGAATGGACTGAAGCTTTCTTT
TRBJ2-7 | TRBD2 | TRBV15 | many | CATSGGLPTYEQYF | TGTGCCACCAGCGGGGGACTACCTACCTACGAGCAGTACTTC
TRBJ2-5 | TRBD1 | TRBV5-1 | many | CASSPRTGTETQYF | TGCGCCAGCAGCCCCCGGACAGGGACAGAGACCCAGTACTTC
TRBJ2-1 | - | TRBV7-2 | many | CASSPRRGRNEQFF | TGTGCCAGCAGCCCGCGTCGAGGTCGGAATGAGCAGTTCTTC
TRBJ2-1 | - | TRBV5-1 | few | CASSFRGRHNEQFF | TGCGCCAGCAGCTTTCGAGGGAGGCACAATGAGCAGTTCTTC
TRBJ2-3 | TRBD2 | TRBV20-1 | many | CSANLAGEGTDTQYF | TGCAGTGCAAATCTAGCGGGAGAGGGCACAGATACGCAGTATTTT
TRBJ1-2 | - | TRBV29-1 | many | CSVDDGGGDGYTF | TGCAGCGTTGATGACGGGGGCGGAGATGGCTACACCTTC
TRBJ2-2 | - | TRBV6-2/TRBV6-3 | - | CASSQRNRYTGELFF | TGTGCCAGCAGTCAAAGAAACCGGTACACCGGGGAGCTGTTTTTT
TRBJ2-7 | TRBD1 | TRBV5-1 | - | CASRGDSTTYEQYF | TGCGCCAGCAGGGGGGACAGCACTACCTACGAGCAGTATTTC
TRBJ2-3 | TRBD2 | TRBV5-1 | - | CASSLDPSGRAMNTQYF | TGCGCCAGCAGCTTGGATCCTAGCGGGAGGGCTATGAATACGCAGTATTTT
TRBJ2-3 | - | TRBV28 | - | CASSPRVADKKYF | TGTGCCAGCAGTCCCCGCGTGGCAGATAAGAAGTATTTT
TRBJ2-1 | - | TRBV7-9 | many | CASSSKIGSSVYNEQFF | TGTGCCAGCAGCTCTAAAATCGGGAGTAGCGTGTACAATGAGCAGTTCTTC
TRBJ2-1 | TRBD1 | TRBV24-1 | many | CATSDWGQTDEQFF | TGTGCCACCAGTGATTGGGGACAGACGGATGAGCAGTTCTTC